Given below is one TCR beta chain in context. These data belong to a study of blood T cell repertoires in COVID-19. Across the whole study: The United States, Italy and Spain were the sources of the acute and convalescent COVID-19 samples. T cells, B-cell-depleted T cells, or PBMCs supplied cDNA or gDNA.

As originally analysed: Reference gene primer amplification in the assay estimated nucleated cell counts. The table came from immunoSEQ multiplex PCR; TCRdb's copy has only in-frame clones and leaves some out. The V and J calls and clone size are taken from that table; D and trimming were inferred from the DNA. The data contain about 63,000 clones, 88% of them singletons. Trimming left V 8 bases short and J 2 bases short, with 14 bases between. The CDR3 consists of 13 residues. Germline V gene data show CDR1 as SQVTM and CDR2 as ANQGSEA. The receptor was derived from a human donor in a cohort sampled during active COVID-19. The J gene is TRBJ2-3, the V gene TRBV29-1; D is possibly TRBD2 (5 bases). Sequencing input: peripheral blood. CDR3 nucleotides: TGCAGCTCCCTCGGAGGTCTCACAGATACGCAGTATTTT. Translation gives CSSLGGLTDTQYF.